The present T cell receptor (beta chain) was sequenced within a study of blood T cell repertoires in COVID-19. Study-wide context: Nucleic acid was either cDNA or gDNA, and it came from T cells, B-cell-depleted T cells, or PBMCs.

How the authors handled the data: Estimation of nucleated cell counts relied on the amplification of reference gene primers. The protocol was immunoSEQ multiplex PCR, while the TCRdb copy is restricted to in-frame clones and leaves out a portion. The D gene and trimming were derived from the DNA, and the V and J assignments and clone size from that table. The sample has 200,000 to 250,000 clones; 75% to 90% are singletons. V lost 4 bases, J lost 5 bases, and 6 bases stayed unmatched. The CDR3 is made up of 16 amino acids. Germline V gene lookup returns CDR1 SGHNT and CDR2 YYREEE (reference sequence). Recovery meant two consecutive negative NP/OP PCR tests, professional clearance, or resolved symptoms.

This chain uses TRBV5-4 with TRBJ2-2, with TRBD2 matching 12 bases. Sequencing was carried out using PBMCs or T cells enriched from blood (not recorded which). This sequence originates from a woman in her twenties or thirties who had recovered from COVID-19. Here the CDR3 reads CASSPTSGSETGELFF. CDR3 nucleotides: TGTGCCAGCAGCCCGACTAGCGGGAGTGAGACCGGGGAGCTGTTTTTT.